What follows describes a single T cell receptor (beta chain). Its target is unknown. The sample originates from a study of cytomegalovirus exposure and HLA in healthy donors. Study-level information: Later analysis reported that the roughly 130 validation repertoires shared the platform of the roughly 680 first-cohort repertoires.

Notes on the study in general: First-cohort TCR clusters tended to co-occur in the 130 or so validation repertoires, a later analysis found.

The CDR3 contains 14 residues. Data came from immunoSEQ multiplex PCR; TCRdb stores just in-frame clones and leaves some out. The table records under 200,000 clones, more than 80% of them present only once. This chain uses TRBV21-1 with TRBJ2-7; whether TRBD1, the table's D call, matches the DNA was not checked. TRBV21-1 is a recognized pseudogene. The sample consisted of PBMCs. This sequence originates from a woman aged 18-29 years in good health and CMV-seropositive. The CDR3 region is CASSKDRTGYEQYF. DNA for the CDR3: TGTGCCAGCAGCAAAGATCGGACAGGCTACGAGCAGTACTTC.